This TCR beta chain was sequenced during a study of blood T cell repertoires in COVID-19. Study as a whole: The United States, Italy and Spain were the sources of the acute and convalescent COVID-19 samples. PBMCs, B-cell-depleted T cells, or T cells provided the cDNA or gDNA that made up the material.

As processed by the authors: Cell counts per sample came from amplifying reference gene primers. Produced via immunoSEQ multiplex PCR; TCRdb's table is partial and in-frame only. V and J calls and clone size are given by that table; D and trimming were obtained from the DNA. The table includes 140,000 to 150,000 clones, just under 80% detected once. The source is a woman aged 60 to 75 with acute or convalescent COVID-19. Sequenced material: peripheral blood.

In DNA, the CDR3 is TGTGCCAGCAGCTATGGGGGAGGGCCTGGGGCCAACGTCCTGACTTTC. Its translation is CASSYGGGPGANVLTF. The chain is built from TRBV7-9 and TRBJ2-6, with 7 bases matching TRBD2. This CDR3 region has 16 residues. Germline V lookup: CDR1 SEHNR, CDR2 FQNEAQ (reference sequence). Trimming took 4 bases from V and 2 from J; bases not matched to a gene: 5.